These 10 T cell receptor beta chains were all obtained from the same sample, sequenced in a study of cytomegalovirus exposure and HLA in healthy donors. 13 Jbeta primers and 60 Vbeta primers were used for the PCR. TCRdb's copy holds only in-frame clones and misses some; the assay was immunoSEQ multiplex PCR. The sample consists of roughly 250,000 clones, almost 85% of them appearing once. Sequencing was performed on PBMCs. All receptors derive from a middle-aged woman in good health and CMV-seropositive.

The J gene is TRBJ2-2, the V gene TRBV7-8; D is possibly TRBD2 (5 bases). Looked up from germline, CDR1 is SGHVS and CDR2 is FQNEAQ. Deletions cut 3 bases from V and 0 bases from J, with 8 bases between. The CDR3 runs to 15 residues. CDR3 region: CASSLWETNTGELFF. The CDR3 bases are TGTGCCAGCAGCTTGTGGGAGACGAACACCGGGGAGCTGTTTTTT. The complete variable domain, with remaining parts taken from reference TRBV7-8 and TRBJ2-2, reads GAGVSQSPRYKVAKRGQDVALRCDPISGHVSLFWYQQALGQGPEFLTYFQNEAQLDKSGLPSDRFFAERPEGSVSTLKIQRTQQEDSAVYLCASSLWETNTGELFFGEGSRLTVL.

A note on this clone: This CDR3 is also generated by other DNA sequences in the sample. Here the CDR3 DNA reads TGCAGCGTTGACGATATCCCGGGACAGCCATACAATGAGCAGTTCTTC. Protein: CSVDDIPGQPYNEQFF. The chain carries TRBV29-1 and TRBJ2-1; 7 nucleotides align to TRBD1. The junction had 12 bases not matched to a gene; V was cut back by 3 bases and J by 4 bases. The CDR3 is 16 amino acids. From germline, CDR1 is SQVTM and CDR2 ANQGSEA.

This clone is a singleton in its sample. CDR3 sequence (DNA): TGCGCCAGCAGCTTGAGCCCGGACAGGGTCTCCTACAATGAGCAGTTCTTC. It is translated as CASSLSPDRVSYNEQFF. J is TRBJ2-1 and V is TRBV5-1; 8 nucleotides line up with TRBD1. Trimming at V came to 1 base and at J to 0 bases, leaving 6 bases not matched to a gene. CDR1 and CDR2 (germline): SGHRS, YFSETQ. This CDR3 is 17 amino acids long.

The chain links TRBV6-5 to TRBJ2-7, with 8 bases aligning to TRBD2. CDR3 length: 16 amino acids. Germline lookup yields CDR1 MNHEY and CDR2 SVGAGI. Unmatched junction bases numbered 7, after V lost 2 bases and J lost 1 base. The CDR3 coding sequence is TGTGCCAGCAGTTACGACCCGGGGGGGACATCCTACGAGCAGTACTTC. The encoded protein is CASSYDPGGTSYEQYF.

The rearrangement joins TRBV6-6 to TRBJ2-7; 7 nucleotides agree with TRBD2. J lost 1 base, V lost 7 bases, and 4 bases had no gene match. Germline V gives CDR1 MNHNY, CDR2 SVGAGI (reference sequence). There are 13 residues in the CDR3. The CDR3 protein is CASIEGGSYEQYF. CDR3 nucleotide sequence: TGTGCCAGCATAGAGGGAGGGTCCTACGAGCAGTACTTC.

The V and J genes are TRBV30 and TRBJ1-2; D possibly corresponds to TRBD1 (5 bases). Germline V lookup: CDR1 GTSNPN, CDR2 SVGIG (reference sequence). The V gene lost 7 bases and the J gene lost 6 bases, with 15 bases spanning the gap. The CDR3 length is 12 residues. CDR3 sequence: CALPVEGHGYTF. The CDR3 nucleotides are TGTGCCTTGCCAGTGGAGGGGCATGGCTACACCTTC.

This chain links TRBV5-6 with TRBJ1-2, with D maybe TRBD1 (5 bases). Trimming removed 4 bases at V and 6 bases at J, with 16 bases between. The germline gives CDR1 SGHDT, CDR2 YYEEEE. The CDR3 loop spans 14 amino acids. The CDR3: CASSGRGRGDGYTF. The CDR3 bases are TGTGCCAGCAGCGGGAGGGGCCGGGGGGATGGCTACACCTTC.

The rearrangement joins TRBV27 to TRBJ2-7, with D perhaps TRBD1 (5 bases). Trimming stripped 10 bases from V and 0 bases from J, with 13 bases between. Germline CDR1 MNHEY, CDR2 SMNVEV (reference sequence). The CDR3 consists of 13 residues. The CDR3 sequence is CAIGHGASYEQYF. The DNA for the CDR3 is TGTGCCATCGGACATGGGGCCTCCTACGAGCAGTACTTC.

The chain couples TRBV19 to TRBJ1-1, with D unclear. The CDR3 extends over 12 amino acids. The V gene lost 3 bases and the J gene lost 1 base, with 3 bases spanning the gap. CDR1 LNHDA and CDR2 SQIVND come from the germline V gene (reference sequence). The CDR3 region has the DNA TGTGCCAGTAGTATCCGGAACACTGAAGCTTTCTTT. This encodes CASSIRNTEAFF.

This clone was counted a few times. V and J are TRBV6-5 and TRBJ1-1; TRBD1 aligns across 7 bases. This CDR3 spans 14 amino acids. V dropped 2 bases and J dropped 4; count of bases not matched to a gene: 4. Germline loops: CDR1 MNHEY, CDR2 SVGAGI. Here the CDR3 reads CASSYEGASTEAFF. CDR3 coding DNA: TGTGCCAGCAGTTACGAGGGGGCGAGCACTGAAGCTTTCTTT.